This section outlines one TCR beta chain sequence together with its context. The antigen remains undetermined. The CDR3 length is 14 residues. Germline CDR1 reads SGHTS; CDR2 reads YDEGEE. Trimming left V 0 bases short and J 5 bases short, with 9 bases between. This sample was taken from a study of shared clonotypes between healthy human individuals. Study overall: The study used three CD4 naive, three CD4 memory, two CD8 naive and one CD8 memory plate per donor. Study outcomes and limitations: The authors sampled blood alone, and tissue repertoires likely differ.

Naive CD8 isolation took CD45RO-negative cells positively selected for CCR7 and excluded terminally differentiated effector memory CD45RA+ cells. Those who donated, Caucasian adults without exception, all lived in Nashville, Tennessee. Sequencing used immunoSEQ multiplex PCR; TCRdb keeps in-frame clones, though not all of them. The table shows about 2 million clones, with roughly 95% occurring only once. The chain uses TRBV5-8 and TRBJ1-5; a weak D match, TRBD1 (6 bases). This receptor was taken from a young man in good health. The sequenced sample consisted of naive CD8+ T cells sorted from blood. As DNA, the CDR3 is TGTGCCAGCAGCTTGGAATGGACAGATCAGCCCCAGCATTTT. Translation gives CASSLEWTDQPQHF.